These T cell receptor beta chains were read from a single sample in a study of T-cell reconstitution after alpha-beta-depleted transplantation in children. MiXCR was run by TCRdb on the PCR reads, yielding one entry per CDR3 protein. The sample records about 440,000 distinct CDR3 sequences, 43% being singletons. The input for sequencing was PBMCs, taken before TCRalphabeta/CD19-depleted stem cell transplant. These receptors were obtained from a girl between 2 and 10 years old with aplastic anemia, due to receive a stem cell transplant. CDR3s include the opening cysteine and the closing phenylalanine or tryptophan. The D gene is left open where the match is weak. Size tells how often a clone was seen (once, few, many) or the class of an expanded clone, and some rows leave it out.

cdr3_length,clone_size,d_call,v_call,j_call,cdr3_nt,cdr3_aa
15,few,.,TRBV20-1,TRBJ2-5,TGCAGTGCCTTTAAATCCGGACTTACGCAAGAGACCCAGTACTTC,CSAFKSGLTQETQYF
15,.,TRBD1,TRBV28,TRBJ2-1,TGTGCCAGCAGTCCCCGGGACAGGGGGCTGTATGAGCAGTTCTTC,CASSPRDRGLYEQFF
15,few,.,TRBV9,TRBJ2-1,TGTGCCAGCAGCGGCCCGGGCCGAGCCCACAATGAGCAGTTCTTC,CASSGPGRAHNEQFF
16,.,TRBD2,TRBV29-1,TRBJ2-3,TGCAGCGTCGCCCTGGGACTAGCGGGAGAAGGAGATACGCAGTATTTT,CSVALGLAGEGDTQYF
16,few,TRBD2,TRBV25-1,TRBJ2-3,TGTGCCAGCAGTGCCGGGACTAGCGGGAGTACAGATACGCAGTATTTT,CASSAGTSGSTDTQYF
22,.,TRBD1,TRBV2,TRBJ2-1,TGTGCCAGCAGTGCAACGTCCGGACAGGGTTTGAGAGGGGGATACTACTACAATGAGCAGTTCTTC,CASSATSGQGLRGGYYYNEQFF
15,.,TRBD2,TRBV5-1,TRBJ2-1,TGCGCCAGCAGCTACGGGACTAGCGGGTACAATGAGCAGTTCTTC,CASSYGTSGYNEQFF
15,few,TRBD1,TRBV15,TRBJ2-1,TGTGCCACCAGCAGGACCCTGACAGGGATAAATGAGCAGTTCTTC,CATSRTLTGINEQFF
14,.,TRBD2,TRBV20-1,TRBJ2-1,TGCAGTGCTATTGAGGGACTAGCGGCCGGTGAGCAGTTCTTC,CSAIEGLAAGEQFF
15,.,TRBD1,TRBV27,TRBJ2-2,TGTGCCAGCAGTGGTCCGGGACAGGGGTCCGGGGAGCTGTTTTTT,CASSGPGQGSGELFF
13,few,.,TRBV7-2,TRBJ2-3,TGTGCCAGCAGCGAACGGGCCACAGATACGCAGTATTTT,CASSERATDTQYF
15,.,.,TRBV7-2,TRBJ2-7,TGTGCCAGCAGCCAAACCACCGGGCTAGCCTACGAGCAGTACTTC,CASSQTTGLAYEQYF
18,.,TRBD1,TRBV28,TRBJ2-1,TGTGCCAGCAGTTTCCGGCCCCCGAAAGGGGGCCCCTACAATGAGCAGTTCTTC,CASSFRPPKGGPYNEQFF
15,.,TRBD2,TRBV27,TRBJ2-7,TGTGCCAGCAGCCGGACTAGCGGGAGTACCTACGAGCAGTACTTC,CASSRTSGSTYEQYF
14,many,.,TRBV7-9,TRBJ1-5,TGTGCCAGCAGTCCCCCAGGGGCCAAGGATCCCCAGCATTTT,CASSPPGAKDPQHF
15,few,.,TRBV5-1,TRBJ1-5,TGCGCCAGCGGTCACAGGGAGGATAGCAATCAGCCCCAGCATTTT,CASGHREDSNQPQHF
11,many,.,TRBV20-1,TRBJ1-1,TGCAGTGCTACCCGAGCCCTTGAAGCTTTCTTT,CSATRALEAFF
12,.,.,TRBV25-1,TRBJ2-5,TGTGCCAGCACGGGCGCCGGGGAGACCCAGTACTTC,CASTGAGETQYF
16,many,TRBD2,TRBV9,TRBJ2-7,TGTGCCAGCAGCGTCGCCCCTAGCGGGAACTCCTACGAGCAGTACTTC,CASSVAPSGNSYEQYF